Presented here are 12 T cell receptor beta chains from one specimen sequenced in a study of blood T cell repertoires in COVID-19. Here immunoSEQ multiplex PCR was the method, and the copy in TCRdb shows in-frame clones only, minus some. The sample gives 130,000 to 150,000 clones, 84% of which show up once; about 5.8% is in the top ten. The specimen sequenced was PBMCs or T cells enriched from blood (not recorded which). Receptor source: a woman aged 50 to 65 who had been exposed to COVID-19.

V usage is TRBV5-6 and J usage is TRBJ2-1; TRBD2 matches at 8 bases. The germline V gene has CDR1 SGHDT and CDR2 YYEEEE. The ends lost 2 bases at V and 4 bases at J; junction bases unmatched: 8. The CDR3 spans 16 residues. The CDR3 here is CASSFRGGSLYNEQFF. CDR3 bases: TGTGCCAGCAGCTTCCGGGGGGGTTCCCTATACAATGAGCAGTTCTTC.

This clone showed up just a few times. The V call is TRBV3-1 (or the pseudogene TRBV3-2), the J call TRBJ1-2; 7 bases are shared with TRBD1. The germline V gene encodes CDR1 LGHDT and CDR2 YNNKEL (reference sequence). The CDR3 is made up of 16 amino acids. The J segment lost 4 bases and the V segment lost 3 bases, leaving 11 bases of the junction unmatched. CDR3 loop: CASSHPRGSVPYGYTF. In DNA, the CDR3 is TGTGCCAGCAGCCACCCCAGGGGGTCGGTTCCCTATGGCTACACCTTC.

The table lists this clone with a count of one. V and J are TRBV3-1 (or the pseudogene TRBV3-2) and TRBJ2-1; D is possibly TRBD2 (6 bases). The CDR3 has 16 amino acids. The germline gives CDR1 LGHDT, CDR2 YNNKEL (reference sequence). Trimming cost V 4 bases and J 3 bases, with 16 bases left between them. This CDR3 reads CASSLRSPGLYNEQFF. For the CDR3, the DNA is TGTGCCAGCAGCCTAAGGTCCCCGGGACTCTACAATGAGCAGTTCTTC.

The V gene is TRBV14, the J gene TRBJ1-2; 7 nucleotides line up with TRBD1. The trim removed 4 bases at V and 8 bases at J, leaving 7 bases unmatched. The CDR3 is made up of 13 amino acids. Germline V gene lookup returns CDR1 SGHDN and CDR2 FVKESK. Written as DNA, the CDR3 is TGTGCCAGCAGCCTTGACAGGGTGCAAGGCTACACCTTC. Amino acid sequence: CASSLDRVQGYTF.

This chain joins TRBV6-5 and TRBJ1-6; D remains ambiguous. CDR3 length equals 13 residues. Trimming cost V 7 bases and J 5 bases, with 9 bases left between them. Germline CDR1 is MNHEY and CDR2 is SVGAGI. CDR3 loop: CASISSHNSPLHF. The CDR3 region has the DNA TGTGCCAGCATCAGTTCCCATAATTCACCCCTCCACTTT.

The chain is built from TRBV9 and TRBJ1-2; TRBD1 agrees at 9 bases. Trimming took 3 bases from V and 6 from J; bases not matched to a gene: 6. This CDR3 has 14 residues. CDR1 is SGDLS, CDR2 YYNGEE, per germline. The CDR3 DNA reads TGTGCCAGCAGCGAGTGGACAGGGGTAAATGGCTACACCTTC. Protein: CASSEWTGVNGYTF. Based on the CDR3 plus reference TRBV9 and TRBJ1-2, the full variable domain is DSGVTQTPKHLITATGQRVTLRCSPRSGDLSVYWYQQSLDQGLQFLIQYYNGEERAKGNILERFSAQQFPDLHSELNLSSLELGDSALYFCASSEWTGVNGYTFGSGTRLTVV.

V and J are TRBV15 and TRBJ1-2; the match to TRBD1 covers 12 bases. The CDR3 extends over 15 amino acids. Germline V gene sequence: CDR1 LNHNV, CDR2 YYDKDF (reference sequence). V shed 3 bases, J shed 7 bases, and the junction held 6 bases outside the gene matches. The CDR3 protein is CATSRLGQGAVGYTF. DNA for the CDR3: TGTGCCACCAGCAGGCTGGGACAGGGGGCGGTTGGCTACACCTTC. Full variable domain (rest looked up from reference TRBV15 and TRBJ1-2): DAMVIQNPRYQVTQFGKPVTLSCSQTLNHNVMYWYQQKSSQAPKLLFHYYDKDFNNEADTPDNFQSRRPNTSFCFLDIRSPGLGDTAMYLCATSRLGQGAVGYTFGSGTRLTVV.

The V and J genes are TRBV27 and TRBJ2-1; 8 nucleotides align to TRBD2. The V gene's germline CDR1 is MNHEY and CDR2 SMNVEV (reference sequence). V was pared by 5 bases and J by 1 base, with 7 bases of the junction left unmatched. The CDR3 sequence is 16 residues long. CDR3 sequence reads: CASSMQAGVSYNEQFF. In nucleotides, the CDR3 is TGTGCCAGCAGTATGCAAGCGGGAGTGTCCTACAATGAGCAGTTCTTC.

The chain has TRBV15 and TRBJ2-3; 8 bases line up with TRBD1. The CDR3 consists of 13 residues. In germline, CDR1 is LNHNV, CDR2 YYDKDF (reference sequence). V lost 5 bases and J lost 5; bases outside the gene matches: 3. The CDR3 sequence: CATSLDRGDTQYF. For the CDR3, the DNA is TGTGCCACCAGCCTAGACAGGGGAGATACGCAGTATTTT.

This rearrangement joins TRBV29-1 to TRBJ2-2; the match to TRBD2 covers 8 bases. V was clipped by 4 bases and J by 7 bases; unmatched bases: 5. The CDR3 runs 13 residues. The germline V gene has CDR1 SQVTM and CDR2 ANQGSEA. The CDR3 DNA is TGCAGCGTTGCGTCGGGGGGGATCGGGGAGCTGTTTTTT. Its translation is CSVASGGIGELFF.

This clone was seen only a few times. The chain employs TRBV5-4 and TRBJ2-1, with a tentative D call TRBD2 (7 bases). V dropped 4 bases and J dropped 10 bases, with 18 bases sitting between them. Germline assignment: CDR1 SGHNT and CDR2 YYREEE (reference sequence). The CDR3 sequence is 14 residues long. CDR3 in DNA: TGTGCCAGCAGCCAGGAGGGGGGGCTGGCGGAGCAGTTCTTC. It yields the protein CASSQEGGLAEQFF.

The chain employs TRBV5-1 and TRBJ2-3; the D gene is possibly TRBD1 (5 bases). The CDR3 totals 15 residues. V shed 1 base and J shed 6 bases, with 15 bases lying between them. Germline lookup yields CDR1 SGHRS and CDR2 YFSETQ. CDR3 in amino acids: CASSLRGSTSDTQYF. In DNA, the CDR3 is TGCGCCAGCAGCTTGAGGGGTTCTACGTCCGATACGCAGTATTTT.